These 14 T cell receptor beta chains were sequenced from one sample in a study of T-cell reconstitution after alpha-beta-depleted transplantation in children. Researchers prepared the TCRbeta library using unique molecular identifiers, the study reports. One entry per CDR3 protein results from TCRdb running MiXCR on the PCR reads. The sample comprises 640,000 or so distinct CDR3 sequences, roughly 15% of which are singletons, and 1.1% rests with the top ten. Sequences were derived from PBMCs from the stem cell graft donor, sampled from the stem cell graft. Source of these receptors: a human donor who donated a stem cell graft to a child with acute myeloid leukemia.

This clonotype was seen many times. The DNA of the CDR3 is TGCAGCGCCCGGGACAGGGCAGGTCCTAATGAAAAACTGTTTTTT. Translated, it gives CSARDRAGPNEKLFF. The rearrangement uses TRBV29-1 and TRBJ1-4; 9 bases are shared with TRBD1. Germline CDR1 is SQVTM and CDR2 is ANQGSEA. This CDR3 region has 15 residues. V shed 7 bases and J 3 bases; nucleotides not matched to a gene: 9.

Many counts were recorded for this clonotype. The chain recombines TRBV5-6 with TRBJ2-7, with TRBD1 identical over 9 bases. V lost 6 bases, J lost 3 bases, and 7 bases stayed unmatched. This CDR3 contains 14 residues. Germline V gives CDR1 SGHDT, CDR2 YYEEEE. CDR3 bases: TGTGCCAGCACGGACGGGACAGGGATCTACGAGCAGTACTTC. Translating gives CASTDGTGIYEQYF.

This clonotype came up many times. CDR3 in DNA: TGTGCCAGCAGCACGCAGGGTTGGTATGAAAAACTGTTTTTT. Translation gives CASSTQGWYEKLFF. The gene calls are TRBV7-9 and TRBJ1-4; a weak D match, TRBD1 (5 bases). CDR1 and CDR2 from the germline V gene are SEHNR and FQNEAQ (reference sequence). The ends were cut back, 5 bases at V and 6 bases at J, with 13 bases in the middle. The CDR3 is 14 amino acids.

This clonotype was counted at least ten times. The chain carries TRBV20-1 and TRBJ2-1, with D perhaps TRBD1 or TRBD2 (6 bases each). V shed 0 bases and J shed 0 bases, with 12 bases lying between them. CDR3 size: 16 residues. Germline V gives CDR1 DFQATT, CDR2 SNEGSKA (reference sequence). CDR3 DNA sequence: TGCAGTGCTAGAGATAAGGGGGGCAGCTCCTACAATGAGCAGTTCTTC. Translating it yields CSARDKGGSSYNEQFF.

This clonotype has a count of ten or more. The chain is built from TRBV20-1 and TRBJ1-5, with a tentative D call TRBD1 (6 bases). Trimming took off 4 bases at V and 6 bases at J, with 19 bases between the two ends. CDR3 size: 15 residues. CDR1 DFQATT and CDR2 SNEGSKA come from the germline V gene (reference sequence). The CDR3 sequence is CSAIQSRGAAQPQHF. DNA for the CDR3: TGCAGTGCTATTCAGAGCAGGGGCGCAGCTCAGCCCCAGCATTTT.

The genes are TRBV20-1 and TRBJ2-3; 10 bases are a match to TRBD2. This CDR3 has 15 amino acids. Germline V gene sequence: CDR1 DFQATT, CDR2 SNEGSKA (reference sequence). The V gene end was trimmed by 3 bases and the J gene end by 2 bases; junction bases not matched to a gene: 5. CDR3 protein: CSARKAGGLTDTQYF. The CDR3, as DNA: TGCAGTGCTAGGAAAGCGGGGGGGCTCACAGATACGCAGTATTTT.

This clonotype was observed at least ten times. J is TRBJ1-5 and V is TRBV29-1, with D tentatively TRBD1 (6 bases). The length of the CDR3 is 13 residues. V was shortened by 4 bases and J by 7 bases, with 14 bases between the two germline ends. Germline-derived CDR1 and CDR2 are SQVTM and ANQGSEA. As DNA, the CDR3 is TGCAGCGTTGGGGAAGGGGGGAGGCAGCCCCAGCATTTT. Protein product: CSVGEGGRQPQHF.

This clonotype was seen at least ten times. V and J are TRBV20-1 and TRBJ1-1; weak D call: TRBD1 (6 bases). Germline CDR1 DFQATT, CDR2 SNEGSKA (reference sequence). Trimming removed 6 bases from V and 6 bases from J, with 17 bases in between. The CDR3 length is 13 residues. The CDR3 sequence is CSAPAGGESEAFF. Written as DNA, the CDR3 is TGCAGTGCCCCAGCGGGGGGCGAGTCTGAAGCTTTCTTT.

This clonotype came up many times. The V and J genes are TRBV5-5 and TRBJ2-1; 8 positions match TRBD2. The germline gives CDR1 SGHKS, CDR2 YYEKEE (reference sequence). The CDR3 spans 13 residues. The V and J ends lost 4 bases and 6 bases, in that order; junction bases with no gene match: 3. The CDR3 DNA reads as TGTGCCAGCAGCCGGACTAGCAGCAATGAGCAGTTCTTC. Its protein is CASSRTSSNEQFF.

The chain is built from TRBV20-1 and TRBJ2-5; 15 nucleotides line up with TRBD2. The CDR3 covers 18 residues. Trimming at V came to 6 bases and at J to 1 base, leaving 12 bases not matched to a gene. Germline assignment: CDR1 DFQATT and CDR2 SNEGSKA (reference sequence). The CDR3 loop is CSARSGTSGGTLQETQYF. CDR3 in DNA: TGCAGTGCGAGAAGCGGGACTAGCGGGGGGACTCTCCAAGAGACCCAGTACTTC.

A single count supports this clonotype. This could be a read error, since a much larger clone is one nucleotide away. The CDR3 here is CSPSRGTYNEQFF. The CDR3 DNA reads TGCAGTCCTAGTAGAGGGACCTACAATGAGCAGTTCTTC. The chain carries TRBV20-1 and TRBJ2-1, with a possible D match to TRBD2 (5 bases). Germline values: CDR1 DFQATT, CDR2 SNEGSKA (reference sequence). The CDR3 runs 13 residues.

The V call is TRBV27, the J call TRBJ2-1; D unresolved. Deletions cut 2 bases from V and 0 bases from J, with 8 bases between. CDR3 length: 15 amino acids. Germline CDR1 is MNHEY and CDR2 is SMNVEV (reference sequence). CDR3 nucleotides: TGTGCCAGCAGTTTAAGGCCGGTCTCCTACAATGAGCAGTTCTTC. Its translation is CASSLRPVSYNEQFF.

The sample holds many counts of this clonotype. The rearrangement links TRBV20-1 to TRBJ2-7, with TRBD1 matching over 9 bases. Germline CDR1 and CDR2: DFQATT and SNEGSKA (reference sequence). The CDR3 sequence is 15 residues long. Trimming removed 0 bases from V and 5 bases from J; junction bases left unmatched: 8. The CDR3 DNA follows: TGCAGTGCTAGAGACCGGGACAGGGCCTTCCACGAGCAGTACTTC. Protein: CSARDRDRAFHEQYF.

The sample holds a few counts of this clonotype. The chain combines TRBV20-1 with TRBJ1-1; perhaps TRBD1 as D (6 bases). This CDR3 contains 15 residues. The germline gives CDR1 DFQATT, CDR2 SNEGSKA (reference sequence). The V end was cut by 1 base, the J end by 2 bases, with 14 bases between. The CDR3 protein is CSARGTEILNTEAFF. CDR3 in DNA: TGCAGTGCTAGAGGGACAGAAATTTTAAACACTGAAGCTTTCTTT.